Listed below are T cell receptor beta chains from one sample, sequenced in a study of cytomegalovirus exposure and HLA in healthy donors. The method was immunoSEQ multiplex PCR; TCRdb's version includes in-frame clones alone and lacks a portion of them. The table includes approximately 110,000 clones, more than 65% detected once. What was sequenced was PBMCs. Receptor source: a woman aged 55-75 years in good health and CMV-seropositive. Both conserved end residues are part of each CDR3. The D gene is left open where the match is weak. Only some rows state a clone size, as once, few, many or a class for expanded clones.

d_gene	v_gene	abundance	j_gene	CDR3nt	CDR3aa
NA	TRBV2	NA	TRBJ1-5	TGTGCCAGCACCGGGGAGTGGGGAAATCAGCCCCAGCATTTT	CASTGEWGNQPQHF
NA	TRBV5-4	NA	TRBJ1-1	TGTGCCAGCAGGCAAGGAGGATCCGTGGTCACTGAAGCTTTCTTT	CASRQGGSVVTEAFF
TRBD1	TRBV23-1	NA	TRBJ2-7	TGCGCCAGCCTTTTGGACAGGGGGCACCTCACCTACGAGCAGTACTTC	CASLLDRGHLTYEQYF
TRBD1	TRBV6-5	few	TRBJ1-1	TGTGCCAGCAGTTACGACAGGGCCCCGAACACTGAAGCTTTCTTT	CASSYDRAPNTEAFF
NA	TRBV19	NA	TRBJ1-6	TGTGCCAGCGCAATTACAGGGTTTAGTTCACCCCTCCACTTT	CASAITGFSSPLHF
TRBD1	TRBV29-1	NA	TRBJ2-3	TGCAGCGCGATGGACAGGGCTAGCACAGATACGCAGTATTTT	CSAMDRASTDTQYF
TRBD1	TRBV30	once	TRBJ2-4	TGTGCCTGGAGTGATCGGACAGGGGTAAACATTCAGTGCTTC	CAWSDRTGVNIQCF
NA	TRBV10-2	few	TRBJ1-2	TGCGCCAGCAGTGTCCACACGTCCGCCCCCCACACCTTC	CASSVHTSAPHTF
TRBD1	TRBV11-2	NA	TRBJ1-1	TGTGCCAGCAGCGCGACAGGGGGGGTTGTCACTGAAGCTTTCTTT	CASSATGGVVTEAFF
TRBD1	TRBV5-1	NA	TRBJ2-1	TGCGCCAGCAGGGCGGGACAGGGGTCCTACAATGAGCAGTTCTTC	CASRAGQGSYNEQFF
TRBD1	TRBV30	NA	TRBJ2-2	TGTGTCTGGGGGACAGGGGCGGATGCTGATGGCGGGGAGCTGTTTTTT	CVWGTGADADGGELFF
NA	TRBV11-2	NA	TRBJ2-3	TGTGCCAGCAGCTCCCCGGTCGGTACGCAGTATTTT	CASSSPVGTQYF
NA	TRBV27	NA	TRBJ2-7	TGTGCCAGCAGCTCCAGGGTCCACGAGCAGTACTTC	CASSSRVHEQYF
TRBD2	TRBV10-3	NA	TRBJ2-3	TGTGCCATCAGTGGTGTAGCGGGGGGCTCAGATACGCAGTATTTT	CAISGVAGGSDTQYF
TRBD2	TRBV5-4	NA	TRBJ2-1	TGTGCCAGCAGCCGAGGACTAGAAGGGTTCAATGAGCAGTTCTTC	CASSRGLEGFNEQFF
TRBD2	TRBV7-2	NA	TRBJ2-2	TGTGCCAGCAGCTTACTCCCGACTAGCAACACCGGGGAGCTGTTTTTT	CASSLLPTSNTGELFF
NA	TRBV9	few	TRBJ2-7	TGTGCCAGCAGCGGAAGGGTGGGGCAGGGCGAGCAGTACTTC	CASSGRVGQGEQYF
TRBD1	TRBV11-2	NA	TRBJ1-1	TGTGCCAGCAGCTTATACGGCCCGGGACAGGGTCTTACTGAAGCTTTCTTT	CASSLYGPGQGLTEAFF
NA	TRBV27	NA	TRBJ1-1	TGTGCCAGCAGTTTCAGGGAAGGCACTGAAGCTTTCTTT	CASSFREGTEAFF
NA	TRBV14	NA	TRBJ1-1	TGTGCCAGCAGCCCTGACAAAGGGGGGGTGAACACTGAAGCTTTCTTT	CASSPDKGGVNTEAFF